The entry below describes one T cell receptor beta chain. The data are from a study of T cell responses to AZD1222 COVID-19 vaccine. This table comes from immunoSEQ multiplex PCR, and its TCRdb copy is limited to in-frame clones, with some not included. The repertoire consists of about 130,000 clones, with about 92% occurring once and the leading ten covering 4% to 5.5%. V dropped 0 bases and J dropped 2; count of bases not matched to a gene: 8. Per germline, CDR1 SGDLS and CDR2 YYNGEE. The CDR3 is 18 amino acids. This sequence originates from an adult in good health. This specimen was peripheral blood, taken on day 0 of MenACWY control vaccination. J is TRBJ2-6 and V is TRBV9; 7 nucleotides agree with TRBD1. CDR3 residues: CASSVEGFGTAGANVLTF. CDR3 coding DNA: TGTGCCAGCAGCGTAGAAGGGTTCGGGACAGCTGGGGCCAACGTCCTGACTTTC.